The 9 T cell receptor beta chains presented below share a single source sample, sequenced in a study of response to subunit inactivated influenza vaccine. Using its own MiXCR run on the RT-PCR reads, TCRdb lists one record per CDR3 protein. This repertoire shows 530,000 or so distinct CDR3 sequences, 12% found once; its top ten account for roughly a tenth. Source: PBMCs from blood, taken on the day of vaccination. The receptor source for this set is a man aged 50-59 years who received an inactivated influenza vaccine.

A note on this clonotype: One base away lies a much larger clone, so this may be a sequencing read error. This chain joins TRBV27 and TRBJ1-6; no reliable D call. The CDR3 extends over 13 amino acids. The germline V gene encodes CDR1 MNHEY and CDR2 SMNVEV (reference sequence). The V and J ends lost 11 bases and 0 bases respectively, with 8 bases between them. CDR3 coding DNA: TGTGCCGGCACGAGCTCCTATAATTCACCCCTCCACTTT. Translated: CAGTSSYNSPLHF.

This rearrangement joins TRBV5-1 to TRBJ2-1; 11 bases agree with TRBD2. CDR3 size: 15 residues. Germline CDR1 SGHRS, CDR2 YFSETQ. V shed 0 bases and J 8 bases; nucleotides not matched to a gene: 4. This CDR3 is CASSLALAGGHEQFF. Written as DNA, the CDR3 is TGCGCCAGCAGCTTGGCCCTAGCGGGAGGCCATGAGCAGTTCTTC.

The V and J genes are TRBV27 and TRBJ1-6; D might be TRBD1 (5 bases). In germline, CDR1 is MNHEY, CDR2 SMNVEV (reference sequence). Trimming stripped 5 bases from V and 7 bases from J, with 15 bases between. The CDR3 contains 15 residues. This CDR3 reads CASSPRGTGNSPLHF. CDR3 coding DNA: TGTGCCAGCAGTCCTCGTGGGACGGGGAATTCACCCCTCCACTTT.

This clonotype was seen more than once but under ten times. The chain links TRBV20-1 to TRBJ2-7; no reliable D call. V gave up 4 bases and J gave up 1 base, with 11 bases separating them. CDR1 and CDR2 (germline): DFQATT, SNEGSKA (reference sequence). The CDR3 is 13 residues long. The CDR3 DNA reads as TGCAGTGCTAAACCGACGAGATCCTACGAGCAGTACTTC. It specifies CSAKPTRSYEQYF.

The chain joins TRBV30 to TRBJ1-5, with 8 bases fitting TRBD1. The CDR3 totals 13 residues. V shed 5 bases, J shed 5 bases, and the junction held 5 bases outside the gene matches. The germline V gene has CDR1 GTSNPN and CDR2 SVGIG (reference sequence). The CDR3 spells CAWGRQGYQPQHF. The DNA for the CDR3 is TGTGCCTGGGGGAGACAGGGGTATCAGCCCCAGCATTTT.

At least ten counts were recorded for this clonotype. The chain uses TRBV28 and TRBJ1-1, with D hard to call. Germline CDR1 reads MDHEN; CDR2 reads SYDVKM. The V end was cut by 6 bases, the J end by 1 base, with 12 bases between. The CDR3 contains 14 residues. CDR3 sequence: CASSRRTGNTEAFF. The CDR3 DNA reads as TGTGCCAGCAGCAGACGGACGGGGAACACTGAAGCTTTCTTT.

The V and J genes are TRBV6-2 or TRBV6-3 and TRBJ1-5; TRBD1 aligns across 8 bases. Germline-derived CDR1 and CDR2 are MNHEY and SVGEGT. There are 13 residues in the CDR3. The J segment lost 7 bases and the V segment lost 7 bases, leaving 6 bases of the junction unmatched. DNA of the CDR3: TGTGCCAGCAAAGACAGGGGATGGCAGCCCCAGCATTTT. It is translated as CASKDRGWQPQHF.

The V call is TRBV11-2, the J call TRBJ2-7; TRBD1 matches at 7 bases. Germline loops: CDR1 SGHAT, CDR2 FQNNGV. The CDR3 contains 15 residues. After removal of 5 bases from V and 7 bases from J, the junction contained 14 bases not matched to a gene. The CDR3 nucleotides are TGTGCCAGCAGCCCGCTCACGACAGGGTTTGGGGAGCAGTACTTC. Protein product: CASSPLTTGFGEQYF.

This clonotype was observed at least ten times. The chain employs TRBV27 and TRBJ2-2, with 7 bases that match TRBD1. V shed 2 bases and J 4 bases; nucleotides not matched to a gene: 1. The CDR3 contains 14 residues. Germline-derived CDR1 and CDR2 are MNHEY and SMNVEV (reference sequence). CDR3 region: CASSLTGVTGELFF. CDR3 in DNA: TGTGCCAGCAGTTTAACAGGGGTCACCGGGGAGCTGTTTTTT.